This T cell receptor (beta chain) was found in a study of T cell responses to AZD1222 COVID-19 vaccine. Study-level findings and limits: Just a handful of AZD1222 recipients tested seropositive at baseline. Repertoire sampling was restricted to post-peak T cell response timepoints.

The CDR3 runs to 15 residues. Germline V lookup: CDR1 SNHLY, CDR2 FYNNEI. With 2 bases removed from V and 5 bases from J, the gap between germline ends came to 15 bases. Some clones are missing from TCRdb's copy, which holds only in-frame ones; the method was immunoSEQ multiplex PCR. Of some 120,000 clones in the sample, around 90% were seen once. A remark on this clone: No antigen is known for it.

The chain recombines TRBV2 with TRBJ2-5; D gene ambiguous. The receptor was derived from an adult in good health. The sequencing here drew on peripheral blood, taken on day 0 of AZD1222 vaccination. DNA for the CDR3: TGTGCCAGCAGTGAAAAGTCGCTCCAGGCGGAGACCCAGTACTTC. This sequence encodes CASSEKSLQAETQYF.